These 9 T cell receptor beta chains were all obtained from the same sample, sequenced in a study of CXCR3-negative and CXCR3-positive naive CD8 T cells (dated by TCRdb to about 2019). Their target antigens are unknown. The sequencing machine was a NextSeq 550. The Human TCR Profiling Kit (MiLaboratory) was used to prepare UMI-labeled 5' RACE TRB cDNA libraries. Following reprocessing of the reads by TCRdb, the data hold one row per CDR3 protein sequence and no DNA is available. This specimen's table enumerates over 100,000 distinct CDR3 sequences. The ten largest account for 0.41% of the sample. The investigation overall reported the following: TRB CDR3s from CXCR3-positive naive cells showed higher hydrophobicity (lower Kidera factor 4), lower energy, and higher strength and volume indices than CXCR3-negative naive cells.

Input material: naive CXCR3+ CD8+ T cells from blood. Explained via the paper, the cell subset or site label denotes: CD45RO-CCR7+CD27+CD95- naive CD8+ T cells expressing CXCR3 (TNR3+). Receptors originate from a human donor in good health. Some clones in this sample may be carry-over from other donors' samples.

This chain joins TRBV20-1 and TRBJ2-1. Germline V lookup: CDR1 DFQATT, CDR2 SNEGSKA (reference sequence). The CDR3 contains 14 residues. This CDR3 reads CSARDQYSYNEQFF.

The chain couples TRBV7-6 to TRBJ1-6. There are 18 residues in the CDR3. Germline CDR1 reads SGHVS; CDR2 reads FNYEAQ. CDR3: CASSLAAPGSSYNSPLHF.

This sequence joins TRBV7-6 and TRBJ1-1. There are 14 residues in the CDR3. CDR1 is SGHVS and CDR2 is FNYEAQ in the germline V gene. CDR3 sequence: CASSLQVRDTEAFF. The full variable domain, its missing parts supplied by reference TRBV7-6 and TRBJ1-1, is GAGVSQSPRYKVTKRGQDVALRCDPISGHVSLYWYRQALGQGPEFLTYFNYEAQQDKSGLPNDRFSAERPEGSISTLTIQRTEQRDSAMYRCASSLQVRDTEAFFGQGTRLTVV.

The chain combines TRBV6-1 with TRBJ2-1; TCRdb outputs TRBD1, but without DNA this stays unchecked. The germline CDR1 and CDR2 sequences are MNHNS and SASEGT. This CDR3 comprises 13 residues. CDR3 sequence reads: CASSDRGHNEQFF.

The J gene is TRBJ2-1, the V gene TRBV5-1. The CDR3 covers 15 residues. The V gene's germline CDR1 is SGHRS and CDR2 YFSETQ. CDR3 sequence: CSSSWGQSSYNEQFF.

This chain joins TRBV15 and TRBJ2-1; TCRdb indicates TRBD1, and absent DNA this call remains unverified. The CDR3 length is 16 residues. Germline V CDR1 and CDR2: LNHNV, YYDKDF (reference sequence). The CDR3 protein is CATSRDRDRGYNEQFF.

The chain employs TRBV3-1 and TRBJ2-2; the D gene TCRdb calls, TRBD2, cannot be checked with no DNA. The CDR3 sequence is 17 residues long. Germline V lookup: CDR1 LGHDT, CDR2 YNNKEL (reference sequence). CDR3 protein: CASSQGRGALNTGELFF.

The chain's CDR3 is CASSYRRIPTGQGFDEQFF. The chain couples TRBV6-5 to TRBJ2-1; TCRdb designates TRBD1, a call that cannot be tested without DNA. Germline CDR1 reads MNHEY; CDR2 reads SVGAGI. This CDR3 has 19 amino acids.

V gene TRBV24-1 combines with J gene TRBJ2-7. In germline, CDR1 is KGHDR, CDR2 SFDVKD. The CDR3 totals 14 residues. CDR3 sequence: CATSSAGSSYEQYF.